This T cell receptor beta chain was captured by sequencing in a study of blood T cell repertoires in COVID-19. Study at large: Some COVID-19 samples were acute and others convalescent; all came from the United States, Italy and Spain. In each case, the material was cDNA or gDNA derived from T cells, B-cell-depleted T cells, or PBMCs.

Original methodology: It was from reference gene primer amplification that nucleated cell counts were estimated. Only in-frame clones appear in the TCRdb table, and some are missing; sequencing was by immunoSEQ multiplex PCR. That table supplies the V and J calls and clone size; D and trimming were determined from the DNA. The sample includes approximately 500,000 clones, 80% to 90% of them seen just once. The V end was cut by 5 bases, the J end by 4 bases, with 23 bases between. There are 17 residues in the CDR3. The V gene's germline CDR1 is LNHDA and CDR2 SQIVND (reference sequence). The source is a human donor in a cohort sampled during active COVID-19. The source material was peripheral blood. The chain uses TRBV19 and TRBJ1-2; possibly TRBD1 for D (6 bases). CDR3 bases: TGTGCCAGTAGTCTAGTGACAGGCGAAGTCAACCGCTATGGCTACACCTTC. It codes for CASSLVTGEVNRYGYTF.